The clone carrying this T cell receptor (beta chain) was counted many times. Ages of hyperthyroidism patients ran from 18 to 65, and their diagnoses were new, under 2 months' duration. The authors diagnosed from clinical symptoms, serum thyroxine, TRAb, thyroid ultrasound and orbital computed tomography. PBMCs were density-gradient isolated from about 9.6 ml fresh blood. These data come from a study of Graves' ophthalmopathy and Graves' hyperthyroidism. As for the study in general: The collection of peripheral blood took place at initial diagnosis, before any treatment.

The study amplified TCR beta CDR3 regions using RNA transcripts. First-round RT-PCR with HTBI primers preceded a second-round multiplex PCR. TCRdb passed the multiplex PCR reads through MiXCR, listing each CDR3 protein once. The table has just over 600,000 distinct CDR3 sequences, 20% to 25% seen once. V gave up 0 bases and J gave up 10 bases, with 15 bases separating them. This CDR3 contains 13 residues. Germline assignment: CDR1 SQVTM and CDR2 ANQGSEA. The chain couples TRBV29-1 to TRBJ1-1; D is undetermined. The material sequenced was peripheral blood. The clonotype was recovered from a woman aged 18-30 years with stable Graves' hyperthyroidism. Some clones in this sample may be carry-over from other donors' samples. CDR3 loop: CSVEDSGFPGAFF. The CDR3 DNA reads TGCAGCGTTGAAGATTCAGGCTTCCCTGGAGCTTTCTTT.